Listed below are T cell receptor beta chains from one sample, sequenced in a study of chemoradiotherapy in HPV16-positive cancers. Generated by immunoSEQ multiplex PCR, the TCRdb table keeps only in-frame clones and is missing some. Of fewer than 30,000 clones detected, approximately 93% appear once; the ten largest clones hold 2.7%. This sample was taken from a patient who underwent chemoradiotherapy. Source of these receptors: a human donor with HPV-associated anogenital cancer. Each CDR3 is given with its conserved first and last residue. The D gene is left open where the match is weak. Clone size is stated in some rows and not others, as once, few, many or a class when expanded.

len	v_gene	j_gene	abundance	d_gene	CDR3aa	CDR3nt
15	TRBV19	TRBJ2-7	.	TRBD1	CASSIGRDRDYEQYF	TGTGCCAGTAGTATAGGCAGGGACAGGGACTACGAGCAGTACTTC
13	TRBV7-9	TRBJ1-3	.	.	CASSLVAGNTIYF	TGTGCCAGCAGCTTAGTGGCGGGCAACACCATATATTTT
19	TRBV19	TRBJ2-1	.	TRBD2	CASSIEPGTSGSPRNEQFF	TGTGCCAGTAGTATAGAGCCCGGGACTAGCGGGAGCCCTCGCAATGAGCAGTTCTTC
14	TRBV11-2	TRBJ1-1	.	.	CASMWQLGSTEAFF	TGTGCCAGCATGTGGCAACTCGGGAGCACTGAAGCTTTCTTT
12	TRBV5-1	TRBJ1-1	.	.	CASTDTITEAFF	TGCGCCAGCACCGACACAATCACTGAAGCTTTCTTT
13	TRBV9	TRBJ1-1	.	.	CASSGQVNTEAFF	TGTGCCAGCAGCGGACAGGTGAACACTGAAGCTTTCTTT
16	TRBV5-1	TRBJ2-1	.	.	CASSPSAGFVNNEQFF	TGCGCCAGCAGCCCCTCTGCAGGGTTCGTGAACAATGAGCAGTTCTTC
11	TRBV19	TRBJ2-3	.	.	CASSIGDTQYF	TGTGCCAGTAGTATAGGAGATACGCAGTATTTT
16	TRBV7-9	TRBJ2-5	.	.	CASSLMLDYLEETQYF	TGTGCCAGCAGCCTTATGTTGGACTACCTGGAAGAGACCCAGTACTTC
18	TRBV4-1	TRBJ2-5	.	TRBD2	CASSQERLAGAMGETQYF	TGCGCCAGCAGCCAAGAGAGGCTAGCGGGAGCAATGGGGGAGACCCAGTACTTC
13	TRBV6-5	TRBJ1-1	.	.	CASSYDRNTEAFF	TGTGCCAGCAGTTACGACAGGAACACTGAAGCTTTCTTT
17	TRBV11-2	TRBJ1-5	.	TRBD1	CASSFSRGQGASQPQHF	TGTGCCAGCAGCTTCTCCAGAGGACAGGGGGCAAGTCAGCCCCAGCATTTT
16	TRBV28	TRBJ1-5	.	TRBD1	CASSPDRVNRNQPQHF	TGTGCCAGCAGTCCCGACAGGGTTAATCGCAATCAGCCCCAGCATTTT
15	TRBV7-9	TRBJ2-5	once	TRBD1	CASSRGTGGQETQYF	TGTGCCAGCAGCCGCGGGACAGGCGGTCAAGAGACCCAGTACTTC
14	TRBV19	TRBJ1-2	.	.	CASGPEGTTYGYTF	TGTGCCAGTGGGCCTGAGGGGACAACTTATGGCTACACCTTC
13	TRBV4-1	TRBJ2-7	.	.	CASSQEKGLEQYF	TGCGCCAGCAGCCAAGAAAAGGGGCTCGAGCAGTACTTC
13	TRBV5-4	TRBJ2-7	.	.	CASSLYPSYEQYF	TGTGCCAGCAGCTTGTACCCATCCTACGAGCAGTACTTC
13	TRBV2	TRBJ2-5	.	.	CASSALTQETQYF	TGTGCCAGCAGTGCATTAACACAAGAGACCCAGTACTTC
17	TRBV5-4	TRBJ1-1	.	TRBD1	CASSFGNLRQGNTEAFF	TGTGCCAGCAGCTTCGGCAATTTGCGACAGGGAAACACTGAAGCTTTCTTT
16	TRBV5-1	TRBJ1-6	.	TRBD1	CASSLQGQEGNSPLHF	TGCGCCAGCAGCTTACAGGGGCAAGAAGGGAATTCACCCCTCCACTTT
15	TRBV21-1	TRBJ2-1	.	.	CASSAGTGAYNEQFF	TGTGCCAGCAGCGCCGGGACAGGGGCCTACAATGAGCAGTTCTTC
16	TRBV19	TRBJ1-4	.	.	CASRNRARSFEEKLFF	TGTGCCAGTAGAAACAGGGCTCGTTCTTTTGAAGAAAAACTGTTTTTT
14	TRBV10-2	TRBJ2-1	.	TRBD2	CASTGTSGTNEQFF	TGCGCCAGCACCGGGACTAGCGGCACCAATGAGCAGTTCTTC
14	TRBV6-5	TRBJ2-5	.	.	CASSYGRPPETQYF	TGTGCCAGCAGTTACGGACGTCCCCCAGAGACCCAGTACTTC
15	TRBV5-1	TRBJ1-4	.	TRBD1	CASSTQGATNEKLFF	TGCGCCAGCAGCACGCAGGGGGCAACTAATGAAAAACTGTTTTTT
14	TRBV7-2	TRBJ1-2	.	.	CASSLAGAGRGYTF	TGTGCCAGCAGCTTAGCAGGGGCTGGTCGAGGCTACACCTTC
17	TRBV5-1	TRBJ1-1	.	.	CASSFGGGVSMNTEAFF	TGCGCCAGCAGCTTCGGAGGAGGAGTATCAATGAACACTGAAGCTTTCTTT
14	TRBV9	TRBJ2-1	.	TRBD2	CASRDGLAGTEQFF	TGTGCCTCGCGGGACGGACTAGCGGGAACTGAGCAGTTCTTC
16	TRBV5-1	TRBJ2-7	.	TRBD1	CASSLETGFGSYEQYF	TGCGCCAGCAGCTTGGAGACAGGGTTTGGGTCCTACGAGCAGTACTTC
14	TRBV6-5	TRBJ2-7	.	.	CASRPSTSSYEQYF	TGTGCCAGCAGACCTTCGACAAGCTCCTACGAGCAGTACTTC
15	TRBV28	TRBJ1-1	.	.	CASSSFYPTGTEAFF	TGTGCCAGCAGTTCCTTCTATCCCACAGGGACTGAAGCTTTCTTT
20	TRBV5-1	TRBJ2-7	.	TRBD1	CASSLGPGTGDPRRLYEQYF	TGCGCCAGCAGCTTAGGACCCGGGACAGGGGACCCCCGACGACTCTACGAGCAGTACTTC
16	TRBV11-2	TRBJ2-5	.	.	CASSLGGTAFQETQYF	TGTGCCAGCAGCTTAGGAGGGACGGCGTTTCAAGAGACCCAGTACTTC
15	TRBV29-1	TRBJ2-1	once	.	CSVEGQSRFYNEQFF	TGCAGCGTTGAAGGTCAGTCAAGATTCTACAATGAGCAGTTCTTC
15	TRBV2	TRBJ1-5	.	.	CASSVREGFAQPQHF	TGTGCCAGCAGTGTACGAGAGGGGTTTGCTCAGCCCCAGCATTTT
15	TRBV10-3	TRBJ1-5	.	TRBD1	CATGPGTGGDQPQHF	TGTGCCACGGGGCCGGGGACAGGGGGCGATCAGCCCCAGCATTTT
17	TRBV4-3	TRBJ1-3	.	.	CASSQDGGVGSGNTIYF	TGCGCCAGCAGCCAAGATGGGGGGGTGGGCTCTGGAAACACCATATATTTT
13	TRBV6-1	TRBJ1-5	once	.	CASSETVNQPQHF	TGTGCCAGCAGTGAAACAGTCAACCAGCCCCAGCATTTT
15	TRBV5-4	TRBJ2-3	.	.	CASSSKQGSTDTQYF	TGTGCCAGCAGCTCGAAACAGGGAAGCACAGATACGCAGTATTTT
12	TRBV4-1	TRBJ2-5	.	.	CASSQDSRTQYF	TGCGCCAGCAGCCAAGATTCCCGGACCCAGTACTTC
14	TRBV7-8	TRBJ2-3	.	.	CASSLGVSADTQYF	TGTGCCAGCAGCCTAGGGGTCAGCGCAGATACGCAGTATTTT
13	TRBV7-9	TRBJ2-2	.	.	CASSLLSTGELFF	TGTGCCAGCAGCTTACTCAGCACCGGGGAGCTGTTTTTT
14	TRBV30	TRBJ2-1	.	TRBD2	CAWSASGIYNEQFF	TGTGCCTGGAGTGCCAGCGGGATCTACAATGAGCAGTTCTTC
15	TRBV7-9	TRBJ2-5	.	TRBD1	CASSLKQGPWETQYF	TGTGCCAGCAGCTTAAAACAGGGGCCGTGGGAGACCCAGTACTTC
16	TRBV6-5	TRBJ1-2	.	TRBD1	CASSYLQGTGNYGYTF	TGTGCCAGCAGTTACTTGCAAGGGACAGGGAACTATGGCTACACCTTC
14	TRBV19	TRBJ2-7	.	TRBD1	CASSITGGTYEQYF	TGTGCCAGTAGTATAACAGGGGGGACCTACGAGCAGTACTTC
14	TRBV6-4	TRBJ2-3	few	TRBD1	CASSDGQGADTQYF	TGTGCCAGCAGTGACGGACAGGGGGCAGATACGCAGTATTTT
11	TRBV19	TRBJ2-3	once	.	CASSIADTQYF	TGTGCCAGTAGTATTGCAGATACGCAGTATTTT
14	TRBV7-2	TRBJ1-2	.	.	CASSLDASMGGYTF	TGTGCCAGCAGCTTAGATGCGAGCATGGGAGGCTACACCTTC
15	TRBV7-9	TRBJ2-2	.	.	CASSLRGANTGELFF	TGTGCCAGCAGCTTACGGGGTGCGAACACCGGGGAGCTGTTTTTT